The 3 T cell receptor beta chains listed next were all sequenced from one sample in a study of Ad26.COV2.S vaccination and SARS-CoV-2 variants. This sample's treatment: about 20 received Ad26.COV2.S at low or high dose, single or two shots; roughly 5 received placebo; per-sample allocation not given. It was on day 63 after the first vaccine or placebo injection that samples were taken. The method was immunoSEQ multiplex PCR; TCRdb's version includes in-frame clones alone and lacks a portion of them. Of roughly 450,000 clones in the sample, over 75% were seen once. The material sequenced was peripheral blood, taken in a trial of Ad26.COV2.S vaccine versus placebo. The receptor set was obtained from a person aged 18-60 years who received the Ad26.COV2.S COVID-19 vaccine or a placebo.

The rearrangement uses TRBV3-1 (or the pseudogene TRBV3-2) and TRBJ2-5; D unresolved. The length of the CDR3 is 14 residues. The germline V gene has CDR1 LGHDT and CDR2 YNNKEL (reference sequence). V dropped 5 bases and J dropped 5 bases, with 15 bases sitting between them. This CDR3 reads CASSYPDAAETQYF. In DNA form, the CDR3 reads TGTGCCAGCAGCTATCCGGACGCGGCGGAGACCCAGTACTTC.

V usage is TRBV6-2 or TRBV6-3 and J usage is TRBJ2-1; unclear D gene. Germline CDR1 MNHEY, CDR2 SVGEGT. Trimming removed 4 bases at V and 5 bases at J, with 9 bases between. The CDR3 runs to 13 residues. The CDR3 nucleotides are TGTGCCAGCAGTTTGTTGAGCGACAATGAGCAGTTCTTC. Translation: CASSLLSDNEQFF.

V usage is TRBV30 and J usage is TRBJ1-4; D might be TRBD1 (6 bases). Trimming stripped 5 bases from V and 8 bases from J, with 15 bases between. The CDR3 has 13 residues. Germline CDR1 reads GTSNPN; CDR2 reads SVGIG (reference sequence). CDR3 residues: CAWSDSLGEKLFF. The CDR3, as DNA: TGTGCCTGGTCGGACAGCCTAGGAGAAAAACTGTTTTTT.